This T cell receptor beta chain appears in the sequencing data of a study of OX40 agonist ivuxolimab in advanced cancers. Background on the study: Cancers in dose escalation were hepatocellular, melanoma, renal cell and head and neck.

Assay used: immunoSEQ multiplex PCR; TCRdb lists only in-frame clones, some missing. Of around 61,000 clones in the sample, 75% to 90% were seen once. J gave up 5 bases and V 0 bases, and 9 bases lay outside the gene matches. The CDR3 extends over 16 amino acids. CDR1 LGHNA and CDR2 YSLEER come from the germline V gene. Sample: CD4+ or CD8+ T cells sorted from blood, taken in a trial of the OX40 agonist ivuxolimab. V and J are TRBV4-3 and TRBJ2-5; 7 bases agree with TRBD1. This TCR derives from an adult with an advanced solid tumor such as melanoma, head and neck, liver or kidney cancer. CDR3 sequence: CASSQEGDRAGETQYF. As DNA, the CDR3 is TGCGCCAGCAGCCAAGAAGGAGACAGGGCAGGCGAGACCCAGTACTTC.